A selection of T cell receptor beta chains follows, all from one sample in a study of STAT5B mutations in CD4+ large granular lymphocyte leukemia. Libraries were prepared by immunoSEQ multiplex PCR; TCRdb keeps only in-frame clonotypes and omits some of them. The sample shows 25,000 to 30,000 clones, roughly three quarters of them seen only once. The sample comprised CD4+ T cells from blood buffy coats. Receptors were obtained from a human donor in good health. Both conserved end residues are part of each CDR3. D genes are given only for firm matches. Clone size is stated in some rows and not others, as once, few, many or a class when expanded.

J,V,size,D,CDR3,DNA
TRBJ2-7,TRBV7-2,.,TRBD2,CASSLLAGVYEQYF,TGTGCCAGCAGCTTACTAGCGGGAGTCTACGAGCAGTACTTC
TRBJ1-2,TRBV19,.,.,CASTGMGTLYGYTF,TGTGCCAGTACCGGGATGGGAACTCTCTATGGCTACACCTTC
TRBJ2-5,TRBV7-6,.,TRBD1,CASSSGQGRGQETQYF,TGTGCCAGCAGCTCCGGACAGGGAAGGGGCCAAGAGACCCAGTACTTC
TRBJ2-7,TRBV10-2,.,.,CASSLEPPSGQYF,TGCGCCAGCAGTTTAGAGCCCCCGAGTGGGCAGTACTTC
TRBJ2-3,TRBV2,.,TRBD1,CASSWTGGTDTQYF,TGTGCCAGCAGCTGGACAGGGGGTACAGATACGCAGTATTTT
TRBJ2-3,TRBV29-1,.,TRBD1,CSVAGQGVNTQYF,TGCAGCGTTGCTGGACAGGGGGTTAATACGCAGTATTTT
TRBJ2-1,TRBV5-4,.,TRBD2,CASSSPVGGLAGHEQFF,TGTGCCAGCAGCTCCCCGGTTGGGGGACTAGCGGGACATGAGCAGTTCTTC
TRBJ2-2,TRBV30,.,.,CAWRKAGRGRTGELFF,TGTGCCTGGAGGAAGGCGGGCAGGGGAAGGACCGGGGAGCTGTTTTTT
TRBJ2-7,TRBV28,once,.,CASNPGATSYEQYF,TGTGCCTCAAACCCAGGGGCCACCTCCTACGAGCAGTACTTC
TRBJ1-1,TRBV7-2,.,.,CASSLPQGPWVFF,TGTGCCAGCAGCTTACCGCAGGGGCCGTGGGTTTTCTTT
TRBJ2-2,TRBV7-2,.,.,CASSLAWQGNGELFF,TGTGCCAGCAGCTTAGCGTGGCAGGGGAACGGGGAGCTGTTTTTT
TRBJ1-1,TRBV6-6,.,TRBD1,CASSYQQGLPVEAFF,TGTGCCAGCAGTTACCAACAGGGGTTACCCGTAGAAGCTTTCTTT
TRBJ2-1,TRBV6-6,.,TRBD2,CASSYGTTNNEQFF,TGTGCCAGCAGTTACGGGACTACCAACAATGAGCAGTTCTTC
TRBJ1-5,TRBV18,.,.,CASSPADFSNQPQHF,TGTGCCAGCTCACCGGCGGACTTTAGCAATCAGCCCCAGCATTTT
TRBJ1-6,TRBV27,few,TRBD1,CASSGTGGISPLHF,TGTGCCAGCAGTGGGACAGGGGGCATTTCACCCCTCCACTTT
TRBJ1-5,TRBV5-8,.,.,CASHRGNQPQHF,TGTGCCAGCCACAGGGGCAATCAGCCCCAGCATTTT
TRBJ2-1,TRBV6-5,.,TRBD2,CASRAGTSFDEQFF,TGTGCCAGCAGGGCCGGGACTAGCTTTGATGAGCAGTTCTTC
TRBJ1-6,TRBV30,.,.,CAWGRTDNSPLHF,TGTGCCTGGGGCCGGACAGATAATTCACCCCTCCACTTT
TRBJ1-5,TRBV6-6,few,.,CASSTYSSNQPQHF,TGTGCCAGCAGTACGTACAGTAGCAATCAGCCCCAGCATTTT
TRBJ2-7,TRBV7-8,.,TRBD1,CASSFAGTGAYEQYF,TGTGCCAGCAGCTTCGCCGGGACAGGGGCCTACGAGCAGTACTTC
TRBJ1-4,TRBV6-6,.,TRBD1,CASSPEGAANEKLFF,TGTGCCAGCAGCCCCGAGGGGGCGGCTAATGAAAAACTGTTTTTT
TRBJ2-2,TRBV4-2,.,.,CASSQDPAIASGELFF,TGTGCCAGCAGCCAAGATCCGGCCATCGCGAGTGGGGAGCTGTTTTTT
TRBJ2-4,TRBV19,once,.,CATAGGGEVTLAKNIQYF,TGTGCCACCGCTGGAGGAGGGGAAGTCACGCTAGCCAAAAACATTCAGTACTTC
TRBJ1-5,TRBV7-8,.,.,CASSLGGTHQPQHF,TGTGCCAGCAGCTTAGGTGGGACCCATCAGCCCCAGCATTTT
TRBJ2-7,TRBV27,.,.,CASGKQGGPYEQYF,TGTGCCAGCGGAAAACAGGGAGGCCCCTACGAGCAGTACTTC
TRBJ1-4,TRBV19,.,.,CASSPPGRATNEKLFF,TGTGCCAGTAGCCCCCCAGGGAGGGCAACTAATGAAAAACTGTTTTTT
TRBJ1-1,TRBV9,few,.,CASRSPGNTEAFF,TGTGCCAGCAGGTCCCCTGGAAACACTGAAGCTTTCTTT
TRBJ2-3,TRBV30,.,.,CAWSVGLSTDTQYF,TGTGCCTGGAGTGTTGGACTCAGCACAGATACGCAGTATTTT
TRBJ2-5,TRBV7-2,.,.,CASSPFSGLFSQYF,TGTGCCAGCAGCCCATTTTCGGGGCTCTTTTCCCAGTACTTC
TRBJ1-5,TRBV18,few,.,CASSATVGVDQPQHF,TGTGCCAGCTCAGCTACAGTGGGGGTGGATCAGCCCCAGCATTTT
TRBJ2-6,TRBV7-9,.,.,CASSKPGLSGANVLTF,TGTGCCAGCAGCAAGCCGGGACTCTCTGGGGCCAACGTCCTGACTTTC
TRBJ2-7,TRBV29-1,.,TRBD2,CSVLEAAGVLNEQYF,TGCAGCGTGCTAGAGGCAGCGGGAGTTCTCAACGAGCAGTACTTC
TRBJ2-7,TRBV7-9,few,.,CASSLEVGKYEQYF,TGTGCCAGCAGCTTAGAAGTGGGCAAGTACGAGCAGTACTTC
TRBJ2-7,TRBV10-2,few,TRBD2,CASSEGPGLAGYEQYF,TGCGCCAGCAGTGAGGGACCGGGACTAGCGGGTTACGAGCAGTACTTC
TRBJ1-6,TRBV18,few,TRBD1,CASSETGASPLHF,TGTGCCAGCTCAGAGACAGGGGCCTCACCCCTCCACTTT
TRBJ2-3,TRBV7-2,.,.,CASSSRTRGGTDTQYF,TGTGCCAGCAGCTCCCGGACTAGGGGGGGCACAGATACGCAGTATTTT
TRBJ1-6,TRBV6-5,few,.,CASRDGFNSPLHF,TGTGCCAGCAGGGACGGATTTAATTCACCCCTCCACTTT
TRBJ2-2,TRBV6-1,.,.,CASSEEPGTGELFF,TGTGCCAGCAGTGAAGAACCCGGCACCGGGGAGCTGTTTTTT
TRBJ2-4,TRBV28,.,TRBD1,CASSTGTVAKNIQYF,TGTGCCAGTTCCACCGGGACAGTAGCCAAAAACATTCAGTACTTC
TRBJ1-2,TRBV5-1,.,.,CASSVGQPHYGYTF,TGCGCCAGCAGCGTTGGGCAGCCCCACTATGGCTACACCTTC
TRBJ1-3,TRBV5-1,.,.,CASSLAGTDGNTIYF,TGCGCCAGCAGCTTGGCTGGGACGGATGGAAACACCATATATTTT
TRBJ2-2,TRBV19,.,.,CASSPSAATNTGELFF,TGTGCCAGTAGTCCATCAGCGGCCACGAACACCGGGGAGCTGTTTTTT
TRBJ1-1,TRBV4-2,.,.,CASSQDDRTEAFF,TGTGCCAGCAGCCAAGATGATAGAACTGAAGCTTTCTTT
TRBJ1-4,TRBV5-6,.,.,CASSLDAGEKLFF,TGTGCCAGCAGCTTGGACGCTGGGGAAAAACTGTTTTTT
TRBJ1-2,TRBV7-2,.,.,CASSLGSTGPYGYTF,TGTGCCAGCAGCTTAGGATCGACCGGCCCCTATGGCTACACCTTC
TRBJ1-4,TRBV11-2,.,.,CASSSTVGGNEKLFF,TGTGCCAGCAGCTCCACGGTTGGGGGCAATGAAAAACTGTTTTTT
TRBJ2-7,TRBV6-1,.,.,CASSRTNSYEQYF,TGTGCCAGCTCCAGGACAAACTCCTACGAGCAGTACTTC
TRBJ1-4,TRBV6-5,.,.,CASSYSGEDEKLFF,TGTGCCAGCAGTTATTCTGGCGAAGACGAAAAACTGTTTTTT
TRBJ1-5,TRBV5-6,once,TRBD1,CASSSGGRGGGGNQPQHF,TGTGCCAGCAGCTCGGGAGGCAGGGGGGGAGGGGGCAATCAGCCCCAGCATTTT
TRBJ2-2,TRBV29-1,.,.,CSVEASELAGELFF,TGCAGCGTTGAAGCCAGCGAACTCGCCGGGGAGCTGTTTTTT
TRBJ2-7,TRBV7-8,once,TRBD1,CASSLGTGVTYEQYF,TGTGCCAGCAGCTTAGGGACAGGGGTCACCTACGAGCAGTACTTC
TRBJ1-1,TRBV29-1,few,.,CSVEPDGKAFF,TGCAGCGTCGAGCCCGACGGGAAAGCTTTCTTT
TRBJ1-5,TRBV28,.,.,CASSLPQRGPQHF,TGTGCCAGCAGTTTACCCCAGCGGGGGCCCCAGCATTTT
TRBJ1-1,TRBV27,.,.,CASSFRAQEGPEAFF,TGTGCCAGCAGTTTTCGGGCACAGGAAGGCCCTGAAGCTTTCTTT
TRBJ2-3,TRBV6-5,.,.,CASSYPNSLDTQYF,TGTGCCAGCAGTTACCCTAACAGTCTAGATACGCAGTATTTT
TRBJ2-1,TRBV14,.,TRBD2,CASSQDGNSGRVQFF,TGTGCCAGCAGCCAAGATGGGAATAGCGGGAGGGTCCAGTTCTTC
TRBJ1-5,TRBV29-1,.,.,CSVGAETGNQPQHF,TGCAGCGTTGGCGCTGAGACGGGCAATCAGCCCCAGCATTTT
TRBJ2-5,TRBV7-2,.,.,CASSLVVGSETQYF,TGTGCCAGCAGCTTAGTCGTCGGGAGTGAGACCCAGTACTTC
TRBJ2-6,TRBV29-1,.,.,CSVGASGANVLTF,TGCAGCGTTGGGGCCTCTGGGGCCAACGTCCTGACTTTC